This T cell receptor beta chain was found in a study of CD8+ T cells in alopecia areata (dated by TCRdb to the late 2010s). For context, the study as a whole: The treated patients took part in an open-label pilot trial in which moderate-to-severe alopecia areata was treated with oral tofacitinib at 5 to 10 mg twice daily. TCRbeta CDR3 regions were amplified by immunoSEQ multiplex PCR with 35 Vbeta forward and 13 Jbeta reverse primers. Patients stayed on tofacitinib for 6 to 18 months and then had 6 months of follow-up off drug so that delayed response and recurrence could be assessed. Patients on tofacitinib were biopsied at baseline and after 4 and 24 weeks of treatment, and several of the patients also had a later scalp biopsy. Scalp clonality was compared across normal scalp (n=4), patchy alopecia areata scalp (n=8), and alopecia totalis/universalis scalp (n=8). The study used high-throughput TCRbeta sequencing to examine T cell clonal expansion in alopecia areata, in both the C3H/HeJ mouse model and human patients. RNA was extracted with the PAXgene miRNA kit for fixed scalp, the miRNeasy kit for PBMCs, and the RNeasy kit for mouse skin. On the human side, TCRbeta sequencing was run on scalp tissue and on sorted CD4+ and CD8+ peripheral blood T cells from healthy controls and from alopecia areata patients with either patchy or totalis/universalis disease. What the study reported, not specific to this receptor: Shared TCR sequences between patients were less evident than in mice, which may be partly attributable to HLA diversity in the patient population. Compared with normal scalp, lesional scalp had higher clonality and more expanded CD8+ clones, particularly in alopecia totalis/universalis, a pattern that suggests antigenic drive. Unlike mouse skin, which is dominated by gammadelta T cells, normal human skin has resident alphabeta T cells that are also sequenced, and this complicates analysis of the scalp TCR repertoire.

The CDR3 goes from the cysteine to the phenylalanine over 13 residues. The read is trimmed to its CDR3 DNA, 39 bases read in frame from base 1. CDR1 is given as SQVTM and CDR2 as ANQGSEA, both from the germline V gene. Trimming removed 4 bases from V and 6 bases from J, leaving 10 bases between the germline ends. Lesional scalp punch biopsies and peripheral blood were collected from alopecia areata patients. PBMCs were separated by density centrifugation and stained for CD3, CD4 and CD8, after which CD4+ and CD8+ T cells were sorted on a FACSAria. Of note for this clone: It has no known antigen specificity. Base qualities were left out, and no much larger clone turns up one base away.

The library was generated by the immunoSEQ multiplex PCR assay. RNA was extracted from all samples and reverse transcribed into cDNA as template for TCR sequencing. SuperScript III was used to make first-strand cDNA, primed with a 2:1 mix of oligo-dT and random hexamers. Amplification bias was assessed with a synthetic immune receptor repertoire, and residual bias was removed computationally. On the authors' methods: Raw reads were preprocessed to remove errors, and CDR3 was defined according to IMGT conventions as the region from the conserved cysteine to phenylalanine. To get clonality, Shannon entropy was normalized by log2 of the number of productive unique TCRs and the result was subtracted from 1. Scalp TCRbeta sequences were cross-referenced with sorted blood CD4 and CD8 repertoires so that the CD4 or CD8 identity of scalp clones could be inferred. TCRdb carries this immuneACCESS record with in-frame sequences only. Its versions omit some clonotypes, under half of them owing to an unresolved V gene in the studies checked, with the rest unexplained. V, J and clone size are those of that table, while D and trimming were read from the DNA. In all, the sample holds some 99,000 clones, and roughly 42% of those were seen once. Almost 0.8% of the sample is held by the ten biggest clonotypes.

The material sequenced was CD4+ T cells sorted from blood. The V and J genes are TRBV29-1 and TRBJ1-6, and TRBD1 may be the D gene, going by 6 matching bases. This TCR derives from a human donor with alopecia areata. The bases are TGCAGCGTTGGGACAGAAGTTAATTCACCCCTCCACTTT. Translated, it reads CSVGTEVNSPLHF.